What follows are 32 T cell receptor beta chains derived from one specimen sequenced in a study of immune heterogeneity within non-small cell lung tumors. TCR beta CDR3 was amplified by multiplex PCR, first round 10 cycles, 32 V and 13 J primers. TCRdb called the multiplex PCR reads again in MiXCR, with one record for every CDR3 protein. The table lists around 11,000 distinct CDR3 sequences, approximately 31% of them singletons. Samples each supplied 450 to 700 ng of bulk tumor genomic DNA as template. Doctors removed several biopsies from each primary tumor during surgery, keeping them far apart. Untreated, newly diagnosed non-small cell lung cancer patients underwent curative surgery. Sequencing used lung tumor tissue. These receptors were obtained from a woman aged 45-65 years with non-small cell lung cancer.

This clonotype qualifies as medium-sized. This rearrangement joins TRBV6-5 to TRBJ1-4, with D possibly being TRBD1 (6 bases). This CDR3 is 15 amino acids long. The V end was cut by 2 bases, the J end by 5 bases, with 12 bases between. Germline V CDR1 and CDR2: MNHEY, SVGAGI. This CDR3 is CASSYTTGPNEKLFF. The CDR3 DNA sequence: TGTGCCAGCAGTTACACGACAGGCCCGAATGAAAAACTGTTTTTT.

This clonotype was observed at least ten times. V is TRBV6-1 and J is TRBJ2-1, with 7 nucleotides matching TRBD1. This CDR3 has 14 amino acids. The germline CDR1 and CDR2 sequences are MNHNS and SASEGT. J gave up 8 bases and V 5 bases, and 9 bases lay outside the gene matches. The CDR3 loop is CASSTSTGSDEQFF. For the CDR3, the DNA is TGTGCCAGCAGTACCTCGACAGGGAGCGATGAGCAGTTCTTC.

This clonotype is medium-sized (0.01 to 0.1%). This chain joins TRBV18 and TRBJ2-7; 9 bases are a match to TRBD1. There are 14 residues in the CDR3. Per the germline V gene, CDR1 is KGHSH and CDR2 is LQKENI. Trimming removed 1 base from V and 3 bases from J; junction bases left unmatched: 1. The CDR3 bases are TGTGCCAGCTCACCACGACAGGGGGTCTACGAGCAGTACTTC. Protein product: CASSPRQGVYEQYF. Variable domain in full (rest from reference TRBV18 and TRBJ2-7): NAGVMQNPRHLVRRRGQEARLRCSPMKGHSHVYWYRQLPEEGLKFMVYLQKENIIDESGMPKERFSAEFPKEGPSILRIQQVVRGDSAAYFCASSPRQGVYEQYFGPGTRLTVT.

Note on this clonotype: A much larger clone sits a single nucleotide away, making a read error possible. This sequence joins TRBV19 and TRBJ1-1; no definite D call. Germline-derived CDR1 and CDR2 are LNHDA and SQIVND (reference sequence). The CDR3 consists of 14 residues. CDR3 DNA sequence: TGTGCCAGTAACCCGACACAGAGGGAAACTGAAGCTTTGTTT. Residues: CASNPTQRETEALF.

This clonotype was counted only a few times. The genes are TRBV4-1 and TRBJ1-3; 10 bases match TRBD1. J was trimmed by 2 bases and V by 3 bases; bases with no gene match: 4. The CDR3 sequence is 16 residues long. The germline CDR1 and CDR2 sequences are MGHRA and YSYEKL. CDR3 sequence (DNA): TGCGCCAGCAGCCAGGGACAGGGGAGCCCTGGAAACACCATATATTTT. It is translated as CASSQGQGSPGNTIYF.

The V and J genes are TRBV16 and TRBJ1-5; 8 bases are a match to TRBD1. The CDR3 loop spans 15 amino acids. Trimming took 0 bases from V and 6 from J; bases not matched to a gene: 4. CDR1 and CDR2 (germline): KGHSY, FQNENV. The CDR3, as DNA: TGTGCCAGCAGCCAATCGGGAACAGGGGGTCAGCCCCAGCATTTT. As protein: CASSQSGTGGQPQHF. Looking up the rest from reference TRBV16 and TRBJ1-5 gives the full variable domain: GEEVAQTPKHLVRGEGQKAKLYCAPIKGHSYVFWYQQVLKNEFKFLISFQNENVFDETGMPKERFSAKCLPNSPCSLEIQATKLEDSAVYFCASSQSGTGGQPQHFGDGTRLSIL.

The V call is TRBV20-1, the J call TRBJ2-1, with 8 bases aligning to TRBD2. Germline assignment: CDR1 DFQATT and CDR2 SNEGSKA (reference sequence). Trimming cost V 1 base and J 5 bases; bases outside gene matches: 4. The CDR3 is 14 amino acids. The CDR3 loop reads CSARVLAGDNEQFF. CDR3 coding DNA: TGCAGTGCTAGAGTCCTAGCGGGTGACAATGAGCAGTTCTTC.

This clonotype was seen repeatedly, ten times or more. The chain couples TRBV28 to TRBJ2-7; D gene uncertain. V was pared by 1 base and J by 3 bases, with 10 bases between. Germline CDR1 and CDR2: MDHEN and SYDVKM. This CDR3 is built from 14 residues. The CDR3 sequence: CASSLSVGYYEQYF. CDR3 bases: TGTGCCAGCAGTTTATCAGTAGGGTACTACGAGCAGTACTTC.

This chain connects TRBV20-1 to TRBJ1-1; the D gene is possibly TRBD1 (5 bases). Trimming cost V 6 bases and J 2 bases, with 16 bases left between them. CDR1 DFQATT and CDR2 SNEGSKA come from the germline V gene (reference sequence). The length of the CDR3 is 14 residues. CDR3 DNA sequence: TGCAGTGCGCCCGACCAACAGGCCAACACTGAAGCTTTCTTT. Translating it yields CSAPDQQANTEAFF.

This clonotype was seen at least ten times. V usage is TRBV18 and J usage is TRBJ1-2; a weak D match, TRBD1 (5 bases). V was shortened by 2 bases and J by 6 bases, with 13 bases between the two germline ends. The CDR3 totals 14 residues. Germline-derived CDR1 and CDR2 are KGHSH and LQKENI. CDR3: CASSPGMGRNGYTF. The CDR3 DNA follows: TGTGCCAGCTCACCAGGTATGGGGCGCAATGGCTACACCTTC.

This clonotype was seen at least ten times. The genes are TRBV15 and TRBJ2-7; 7 bases are a match to TRBD1. CDR3 size: 16 residues. V was pared by 3 bases and J by 0 bases, with 8 bases of the junction left unmatched. Per germline, CDR1 LNHNV and CDR2 YYDKDF (reference sequence). The CDR3 spells CATSRSGRTGSYEQYF. DNA for the CDR3: TGTGCCACCAGCAGGTCCGGCAGGACAGGCTCCTACGAGCAGTACTTC. The full variable domain, in which reference TRBV15 and TRBJ2-7 provide the parts outside the CDR3, is DAMVIQNPRYQVTQFGKPVTLSCSQTLNHNVMYWYQQKSSQAPKLLFHYYDKDFNNEADTPDNFQSRRPNTSFCFLDIRSPGLGDTAMYLCATSRSGRTGSYEQYFGPGTRLTVT.

Within the sample, this clonotype is medium-sized. V gene TRBV5-1 combines with J gene TRBJ2-7; D is undetermined. Germline V gene sequence: CDR1 SGHRS, CDR2 YFSETQ. The CDR3 sequence is 13 residues long. The V and J ends lost 2 bases and 0 bases respectively, with 6 bases between them. CDR3 in DNA: TGCGCCAGCAGCTTAGGGAACTCCTACGAGCAGTACTTC. It specifies CASSLGNSYEQYF.

This clonotype is termed large (0.1 to 1%). The rearrangement joins TRBV27 to TRBJ2-1; 7 bases agree with TRBD2. Looked up from germline, CDR1 is MNHEY and CDR2 is SMNVEV (reference sequence). The CDR3 length is 15 residues. Losses at the gene ends were 0 bases for V and 6 bases for J; bases not matched to a gene: 5. CDR3 bases: TGTGCCAGCAGTTTATCAAGGGGAGGGCTCAATGAGCAGTTCTTC. Translating gives CASSLSRGGLNEQFF.

This clonotype has only a few counts. The chain couples TRBV5-4 to TRBJ2-1; perhaps TRBD2 as D (6 bases). V lost 5 bases and J lost 5, with 8 bases in between. The CDR3 is 12 residues long. Germline assignment: CDR1 SGHNT and CDR2 YYREEE (reference sequence). CDR3 region: CASRRDDNEQFF. CDR3 nucleotides: TGTGCCAGCAGGCGGGATGACAATGAGCAGTTCTTC.

The chain links TRBV20-1 to TRBJ2-2, with 11 bases lining up with TRBD1. Trimming at V came to 6 bases and at J to 5 bases, leaving 8 bases not matched to a gene. From germline, CDR1 is DFQATT and CDR2 SNEGSKA (reference sequence). The CDR3 runs to 15 residues. Here the CDR3 reads CSASGQGAQTGELFF. CDR3 nucleotide sequence: TGCAGTGCCAGCGGACAGGGGGCCCAAACCGGGGAGCTGTTTTTT.

This rearrangement joins TRBV18 to TRBJ2-5; D is undetermined. Germline values: CDR1 KGHSH, CDR2 LQKENI. V was cut by 1 base and J by 0 bases, with 3 bases left in between. The CDR3 runs 13 residues. This CDR3 is CASSPRYQETQYF. The CDR3 nucleotides are TGTGCCAGCTCACCACGATACCAAGAGACCCAGTACTTC.

This clonotype has at least ten counts. V usage is TRBV5-1 and J usage is TRBJ2-3; 9 bases agree with TRBD2. V gave up 4 bases and J gave up 0 bases; unmatched junction bases: 9. CDR1 and CDR2 from the germline V gene are SGHRS and YFSETQ. CDR3 length: 17 residues. The CDR3 spells CASSRRTSAISTDTQYF. In DNA form, the CDR3 reads TGCGCCAGCAGCCGACGGACTAGCGCCATTAGCACAGATACGCAGTATTTT. The variable domain in full, with the rest retrieved from reference TRBV5-1 and TRBJ2-3, is KAGVTQTPRYLIKTRGQQVTLSCSPISGHRSVSWYQQTPGQGLQFLFEYFSETQRNKGNFPGRFSGRQFSNSRSEMNVSTLELGDSALYLCASSRRTSAISTDTQYFGPGTRLTVL.

Judged by abundance, this clonotype is medium-sized (0.01 to 0.1%). The chain employs TRBV7-2 and TRBJ2-7, with D uncertain. The CDR3 extends over 12 amino acids. Germline V gene sequence: CDR1 SGHTA, CDR2 FQGNSA. V was shortened by 5 bases and J by 5 bases, with 10 bases between the two germline ends. This CDR3 is CASSNLGNEQYF. In DNA, the CDR3 is TGTGCCAGCAGCAACCTGGGGAACGAGCAGTACTTC.

This clonotype was counted a few times. The CDR3 nucleotides are TGTGCCAGCAGCTCCCAAAGCGGGGCCCAAGAGACCCAGTACTTC. It translates to CASSSQSGAQETQYF. V usage is TRBV7-2 and J usage is TRBJ2-5; 7 bases align to TRBD2. The germline CDR1 and CDR2 sequences are SGHTA and FQGNSA. The V and J ends lost 4 bases and 1 base, in that order; junction bases with no gene match: 6. The length of the CDR3 is 15 residues.

The chain links TRBV10-3 to TRBJ2-6; 12 bases are shared with TRBD2. The length of the CDR3 is 18 residues. V dropped 4 bases and J dropped 0; count of bases not matched to a gene: 4. Germline CDR1 reads ENHRY; CDR2 reads SYGVKD. The CDR3 spells CAISGASGGDSGANVLTF. The DNA of the CDR3 is TGTGCCATCAGTGGGGCTAGCGGGGGGGACTCTGGGGCCAACGTCCTGACTTTC.

The table lists this clonotype with many counts. The chain employs TRBV19 and TRBJ1-1; perhaps TRBD1 as D (5 bases). CDR1 LNHDA and CDR2 SQIVND come from the germline V gene (reference sequence). The CDR3 is 15 residues long. The V gene lost 5 bases and the J gene lost 3 bases, with 16 bases spanning the gap. The CDR3 loop reads CASSFRRGGDTEAFF. The CDR3 DNA sequence: TGTGCCAGTAGTTTCCGACGGGGAGGGGACACTGAAGCTTTCTTT.

This clonotype was counted only a few times. Sequence at one end of the junction differs from germline and may be a read error. This chain links TRBV11-2 with TRBJ1-4; D is possibly TRBD1 (6 bases). Germline V lookup: CDR1 SGHAT, CDR2 FQNNGV. The CDR3 sequence is 13 residues long. CDR3 residues: CASSVDRTEKLFF. In nucleotides, the CDR3 is TGTGCCAGCAGCGTAGACAGGACCGAAAAACTGTTTTTT.

The chain links TRBV7-9 to TRBJ2-7; 7 nucleotides agree with TRBD2. Germline V gives CDR1 SEHNR, CDR2 FQNEAQ (reference sequence). The CDR3 loop spans 12 amino acids. The V segment lost 6 bases and the J segment 4 bases; nucleotides outside the gene matches: 3. The CDR3: CASSEGLYEQYF. CDR3 DNA: TGTGCCAGCAGTGAGGGACTATACGAGCAGTACTTC.

This clonotype was counted many times. V and J are TRBV5-1 and TRBJ1-6; D uncertain. Trimming pared 2 bases from V and 7 bases from J, leaving 7 bases between. This CDR3 has 13 amino acids. CDR1 is SGHRS and CDR2 is YFSETQ in the germline V gene. Written as DNA, the CDR3 is TGCGCCAGCAGCTTTGAGAGGAATTCACCCCTCCACTTT. It specifies CASSFERNSPLHF.

This clonotype was seen a single time. This may arise from a read error, as a much more abundant clone is one base away. The chain is built from TRBV6-1 and TRBJ2-2; TRBD2 is a possible D gene (6 bases). This CDR3 region has 14 residues. With 9 bases removed from V and 3 bases from J, the gap between germline ends came to 14 bases. The germline V gene has CDR1 MNHNS and CDR2 SASEGT. In DNA, the CDR3 is TGTGCCAGAGATCGATCGGGAGACACCGGGGAGCTGTTTTTT. This codes for CARDRSGDTGELFF.

As for this clonotype: Being one base from a much bigger clone, this may be a read error. The rearrangement links TRBV12-3 or TRBV12-4 to TRBJ2-2; D unclear. Between the trimmed V and J ends, which lost 6 bases and 4 bases, there was a span of 12 bases. The CDR3 is 14 residues long. CDR3 sequence (DNA): TGTGCCAGCAGGCCAACACGTGGCACCGGGGAGCTGTTTTTT. It specifies CASRPTRGTGELFF.

This sequence joins TRBV20-1 and TRBJ1-2; the match to TRBD1 covers 7 bases. Trimming cost V 3 bases and J 2 bases; bases outside gene matches: 15. The CDR3 consists of 17 residues. The germline V gene has CDR1 DFQATT and CDR2 SNEGSKA (reference sequence). The CDR3 sequence: CSARPTGVYRDNYGYTF. As DNA, the CDR3 is TGCAGTGCTAGGCCCACAGGGGTGTATAGGGACAACTATGGCTACACCTTC.

The sample holds many counts of this clonotype. The chain recombines TRBV27 with TRBJ2-2; 9 bases agree with TRBD2. The germline V gene has CDR1 MNHEY and CDR2 SMNVEV (reference sequence). This CDR3 has 15 amino acids. V lost 2 bases to trimming and J lost 5 bases; unmatched junction nucleotides: 3. The CDR3 is CASSLASGITGELFF. For the CDR3, the DNA is TGTGCCAGCAGTTTAGCTAGCGGGATAACCGGGGAGCTGTTTTTT.

This clonotype was detected many times. This rearrangement joins TRBV30 to TRBJ1-2; no reliable D call. The CDR3 length is 12 residues. V lost 5 bases and J lost 4, with 11 bases in between. Germline loops: CDR1 GTSNPN, CDR2 SVGIG (reference sequence). The CDR3 bases are TGTGCCTGGGAGGACCGGAGCTATGGCTACACCTTC. It encodes CAWEDRSYGYTF.

This clonotype was counted many times. The CDR3 DNA reads as TGCAGTGCTAATCAGATCCAGCGGGACCCGACCTACGAGCAGTACTTC. It translates to CSANQIQRDPTYEQYF. The rearrangement links TRBV20-1 to TRBJ2-7, with TRBD2 matching over 7 bases. This CDR3 is built from 16 residues. CDR1 and CDR2 (germline): DFQATT, SNEGSKA (reference sequence). The trim removed 4 bases at V and 2 bases at J, leaving 14 bases unmatched.

The gene calls are TRBV7-2 and TRBJ2-5; D not certain. V was trimmed by 1 base and J by 2 bases, leaving 8 bases between them. Germline CDR1 SGHTA, CDR2 FQGNSA. The CDR3 covers 14 residues. CDR3 in amino acids: CASSLVVSQETQYF. DNA of the CDR3: TGTGCCAGCAGCTTAGTGGTCAGTCAAGAGACCCAGTACTTC.

The chain links TRBV2 to TRBJ1-5; a weak D match, TRBD1 (6 bases). V shed 5 bases and J shed 7 bases, with 15 bases lying between them. The germline CDR1 and CDR2 sequences are SNHLY and FYNNEI. The CDR3 consists of 14 residues. CDR3 residues: CASSWTEGNQPQHF. CDR3 sequence (DNA): TGTGCCAGCAGTTGGACAGAGGGAAACCAGCCCCAGCATTTT.